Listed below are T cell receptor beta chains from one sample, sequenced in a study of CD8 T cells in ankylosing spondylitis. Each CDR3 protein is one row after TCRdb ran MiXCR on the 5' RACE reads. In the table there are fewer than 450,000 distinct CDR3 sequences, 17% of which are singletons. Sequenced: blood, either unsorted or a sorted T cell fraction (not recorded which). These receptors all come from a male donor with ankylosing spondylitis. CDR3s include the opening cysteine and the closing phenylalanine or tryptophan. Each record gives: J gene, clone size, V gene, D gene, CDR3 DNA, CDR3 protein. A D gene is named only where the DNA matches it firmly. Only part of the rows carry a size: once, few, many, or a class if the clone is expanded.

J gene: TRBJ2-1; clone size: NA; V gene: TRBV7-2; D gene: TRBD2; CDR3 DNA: TGTGCCAGCAGCGAAGGACTAGCGGCTTACAATGAGCAGTTCTTC; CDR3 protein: CASSEGLAAYNEQFF
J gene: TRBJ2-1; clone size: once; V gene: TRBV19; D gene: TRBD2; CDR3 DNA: TGTGCCAGTAGTAGACTAGCGGGAGAGGGGGAGCAGTTCTTC; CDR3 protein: CASSRLAGEGEQFF
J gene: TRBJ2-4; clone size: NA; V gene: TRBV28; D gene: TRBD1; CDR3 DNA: TGTGCCAGCAGTTCTACAGGGGGCAAAAACATTCAGTACTTC; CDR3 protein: CASSSTGGKNIQYF
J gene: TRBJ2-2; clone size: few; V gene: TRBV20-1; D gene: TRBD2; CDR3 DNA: TGCAGTGCTAGAGATCGGATAGCGGGAGACTCCGGGGAGCTGTTTTTT; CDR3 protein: CSARDRIAGDSGELFF
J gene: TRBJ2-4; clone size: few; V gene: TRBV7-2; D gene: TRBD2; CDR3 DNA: TGTGCCAGCAGCTCACCGGGACTAGGGAAAAACATTCAGTACTTC; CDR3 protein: CASSSPGLGKNIQYF
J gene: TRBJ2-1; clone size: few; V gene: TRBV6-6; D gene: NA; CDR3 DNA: TGTGCCAGCAGTCCGAGCGAATACAATGAGCAGTTCTTC; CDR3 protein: CASSPSEYNEQFF
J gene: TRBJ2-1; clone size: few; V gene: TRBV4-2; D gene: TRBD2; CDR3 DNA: TGTGCCAGCAGCCAAGATATAAGGGCTAGCGGGGCGAATGAGCAGTTCTTC; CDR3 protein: CASSQDIRASGANEQFF
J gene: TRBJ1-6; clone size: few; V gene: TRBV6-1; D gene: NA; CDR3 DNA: TGTGCCAGCAGTGATCTTGGCAGGAGGGATAATTCACCCCTCCACTTT; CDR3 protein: CASSDLGRRDNSPLHF
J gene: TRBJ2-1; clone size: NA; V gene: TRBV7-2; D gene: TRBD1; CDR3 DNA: TGTGCCAGCAGCATACAGACAGGGGTGGCCTACAATGAGCAGTTCTTC; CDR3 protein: CASSIQTGVAYNEQFF
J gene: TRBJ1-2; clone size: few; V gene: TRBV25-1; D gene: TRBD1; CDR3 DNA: TGTGCCAGCAGCCGACAGGGGAAGGCCTATGGCTACACCTTC; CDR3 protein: CASSRQGKAYGYTF
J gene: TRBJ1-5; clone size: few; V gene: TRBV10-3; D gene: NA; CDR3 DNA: TGTGCCATCAGGGACGGATATAGCAATCAGCCCCAGCATTTT; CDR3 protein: CAIRDGYSNQPQHF
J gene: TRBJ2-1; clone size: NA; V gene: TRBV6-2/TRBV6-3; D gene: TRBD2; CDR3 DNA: TGTGCCGGCTCTAGCGGGGGGGCAGCAGGTGAGCAGTTCTTC; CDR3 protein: CAGSSGGAAGEQFF
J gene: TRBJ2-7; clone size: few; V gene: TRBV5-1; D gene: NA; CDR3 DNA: TGCGCCAGCAGCTTGGCCGGCTTGCACCTCGGGCTCGAGCAGTACTTC; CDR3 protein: CASSLAGLHLGLEQYF
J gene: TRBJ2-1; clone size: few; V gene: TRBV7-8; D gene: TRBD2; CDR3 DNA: TGTGCCAGCAGCTCCCTAGCGGGGGCGGTCAATGAGCAGTTCTTC; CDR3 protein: CASSSLAGAVNEQFF
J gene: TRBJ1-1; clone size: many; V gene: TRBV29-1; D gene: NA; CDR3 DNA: TGCAGCGTTGATGGGGTTCTCACTGAAGCTTTCTTT; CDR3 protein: CSVDGVLTEAFF